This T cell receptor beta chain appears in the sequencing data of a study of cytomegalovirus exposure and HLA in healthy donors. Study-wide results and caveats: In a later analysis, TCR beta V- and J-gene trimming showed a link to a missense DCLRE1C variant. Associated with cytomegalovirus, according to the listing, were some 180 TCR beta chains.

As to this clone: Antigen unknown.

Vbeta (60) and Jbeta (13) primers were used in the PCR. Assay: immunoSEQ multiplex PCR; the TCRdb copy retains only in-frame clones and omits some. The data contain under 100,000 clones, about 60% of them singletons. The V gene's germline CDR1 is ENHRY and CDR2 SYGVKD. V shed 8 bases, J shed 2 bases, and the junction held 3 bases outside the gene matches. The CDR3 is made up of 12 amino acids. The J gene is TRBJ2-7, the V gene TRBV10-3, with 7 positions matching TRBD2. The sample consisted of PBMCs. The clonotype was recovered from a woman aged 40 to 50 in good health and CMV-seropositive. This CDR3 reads CAIGGEAYEQYF. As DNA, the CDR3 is TGTGCCATCGGGGGGGAAGCCTACGAGCAGTACTTC.